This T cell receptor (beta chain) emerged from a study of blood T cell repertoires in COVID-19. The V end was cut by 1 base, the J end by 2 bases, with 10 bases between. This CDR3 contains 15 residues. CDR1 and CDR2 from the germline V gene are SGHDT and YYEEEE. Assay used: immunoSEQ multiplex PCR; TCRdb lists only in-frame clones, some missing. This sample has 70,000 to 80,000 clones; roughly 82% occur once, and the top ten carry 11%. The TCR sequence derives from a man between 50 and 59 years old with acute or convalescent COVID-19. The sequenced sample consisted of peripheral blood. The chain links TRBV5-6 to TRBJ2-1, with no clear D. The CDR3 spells CASSLTESAYNEQFF. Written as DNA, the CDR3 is TGTGCCAGCAGCTTGACGGAGAGCGCCTACAATGAGCAGTTCTTC.